This entry lists 30 T cell receptor beta chains sequenced from one sample in a study of technical replicates of blood from a handful of donors. Some clones are missing from TCRdb's copy, which holds only in-frame ones; the method was immunoSEQ multiplex PCR. The sample lists 90,000 to 100,000 clones, about 94% occurring once. What was sequenced was T cells isolated from PBMCs. The receptors were sampled from a human donor in good health.

The CDR3 sequence is CASTYTGTGIYEQYF. The DNA for the CDR3 is TGTGCCAGCACATACACCGGGACAGGGATATACGAGCAGTACTTC. The chain employs TRBV27 and TRBJ2-7, with 9 bases matching TRBD1. There are 15 residues in the CDR3. Germline CDR1 is MNHEY and CDR2 is SMNVEV (reference sequence). After removal of 7 bases from V and 4 bases from J, the junction contained 11 bases not matched to a gene.

V is TRBV7-8 and J is TRBJ2-2; 8 positions match TRBD1. CDR3 length: 17 residues. Per germline, CDR1 SGHVS and CDR2 FQNEAQ. With 5 bases clipped from V and 0 bases from J, the junction kept 8 bases outside the gene matches. CDR3 residues: CASSPYPTGANTGELFF. DNA for the CDR3: TGTGCCAGCAGCCCGTACCCGACAGGGGCGAACACCGGGGAGCTGTTTTTT.

The chain joins TRBV10-1 to TRBJ1-1, with D maybe TRBD1 (5 bases). Per the germline V gene, CDR1 is WNHNN and CDR2 is SYGVQD (reference sequence). The length of the CDR3 is 20 residues. The V gene lost 6 bases and the J gene lost 4 bases, with 33 bases spanning the gap. CDR3 region: CASSEKGVQGSFRWATEAFF. CDR3 coding DNA: TGCGCCAGCAGCGAAAAAGGGGTGCAGGGTTCTTTTCGGTGGGCCACTGAAGCTTTCTTT.

The rearrangement links TRBV2 to TRBJ2-7; 8 bases are a match to TRBD1. The CDR3 has 15 residues. Germline V CDR1 and CDR2: SNHLY, FYNNEI. The J segment lost 3 bases and the V segment lost 7 bases, leaving 11 bases of the junction unmatched. This CDR3 is CASTRLTGAGYEQYF. The DNA of the CDR3 is TGTGCCAGCACCCGGCTGACAGGGGCTGGCTACGAGCAGTACTTC.

The table lists this clone with a few counts. The rearrangement joins TRBV5-1 to TRBJ1-1; 7 nucleotides align to TRBD1. Germline V gene data show CDR1 as SGHRS and CDR2 as YFSETQ. Trimming removed 5 bases from V and 2 bases from J; junction bases left unmatched: 6. This CDR3 has 14 residues. CDR3: CASRYGTVNTEAFF. The DNA of the CDR3 is TGCGCCAGCAGATACGGGACAGTAAACACTGAAGCTTTCTTT.

The genes are TRBV4-1 and TRBJ2-7, with 8 positions matching TRBD2. The junction had 8 bases not matched to a gene; V was cut back by 1 base and J by 0 bases. The CDR3 extends over 17 amino acids. Germline CDR1 is MGHRA and CDR2 is YSYEKL. CDR3 nucleotide sequence: TGCGCCAGCAGCCAAGGGCCCGTCGGGACTAGCTCCTACGAGCAGTACTTC. Translation gives CASSQGPVGTSSYEQYF.

The chain has TRBV10-2 and TRBJ1-4; D unclear. Germline CDR1 and CDR2: WSHSY and SAAADI. There are 15 residues in the CDR3. Deletions cut 10 bases from V and 0 bases from J, with 15 bases between. The CDR3 nucleotides are TGCGCCACCCTAGACTATTCTCCAACTAATGAAAAACTGTTTTTT. Amino acids: CATLDYSPTNEKLFF.

The rearrangement joins TRBV29-1 to TRBJ2-1; tentatively, D is TRBD1 (6 bases). The CDR3 consists of 17 residues. Trimming took off 7 bases at V and 2 bases at J, with 24 bases between the two ends. Germline CDR1 is SQVTM and CDR2 is ANQGSEA. CDR3 sequence: CSAGSPGGWDTYNEQFF. The DNA for the CDR3 is TGCAGCGCGGGATCCCCGGGCGGGTGGGACACCTACAATGAGCAGTTCTTC.

A note on this clone: The CDR3 end shows no conserved phenylalanine or tryptophan, and so a read error is likely. The rearrangement uses TRBV29-1 and TRBJ1-2; the match to TRBD1 covers 12 bases. The CDR3 loop spans 14 amino acids. From germline, CDR1 is SQVTM and CDR2 ANQGSEA. J gave up 2 bases and V 4 bases, and 2 bases lay outside the gene matches. The CDR3 loop is CSVVGTGGNYGYTL. DNA of the CDR3: TGCAGCGTTGTTGGGACAGGGGGCAACTATGGCTACACCCTC.

The V and J genes are TRBV6-1 and TRBJ2-1, with D possibly being TRBD1 (6 bases). Trimming took off 6 bases at V and 8 bases at J, with 14 bases between the two ends. The CDR3 is made up of 13 amino acids. CDR1 and CDR2 (germline): MNHNS, SASEGT. The CDR3 here is CASRDRAGDEQFF. The CDR3 DNA sequence: TGTGCCAGCAGGGACAGAGCTGGCGATGAGCAGTTCTTC.

This chain uses TRBV27 with TRBJ2-1, with 9 positions matching TRBD2. The CDR3 length is 16 residues. Trimming at V came to 5 bases and at J to 0 bases, leaving 5 bases not matched to a gene. Germline V gives CDR1 MNHEY, CDR2 SMNVEV (reference sequence). CDR3 DNA: TGTGCCAGCAGTCCGACTAGCGGTAGCTCCTACAATGAGCAGTTCTTC. As protein: CASSPTSGSSYNEQFF.

V usage is TRBV28 and J usage is TRBJ2-5; D is unresolved. CDR3 length: 11 amino acids. Per the germline V gene, CDR1 is MDHEN and CDR2 is SYDVKM. The V gene lost 5 bases and the J gene lost 7 bases, with 8 bases spanning the gap. The CDR3 region has the DNA TGTGCCAGCAGTCAACCGGGGACCCAGTACTTC. Its translation is CASSQPGTQYF.

The gene calls are TRBV5-1 and TRBJ1-1; the D gene is possibly TRBD1 (5 bases). Looked up from germline, CDR1 is SGHRS and CDR2 is YFSETQ. Trimming shortened V by 3 bases and J by 0 bases, and 9 bases separated the two germline ends. This CDR3 comprises 14 residues. This CDR3 is CASSSDRMNTEAFF. The CDR3 coding sequence is TGCGCCAGCAGCTCCGACAGAATGAACACTGAAGCTTTCTTT.

The rearrangement uses TRBV10-3 and TRBJ2-3; D might be TRBD1 (5 bases). This CDR3 spans 17 amino acids. From germline, CDR1 is ENHRY and CDR2 SYGVKD. With 0 bases removed from V and 0 bases from J, the gap between germline ends came to 13 bases. CDR3 bases: TGTGCCATCAGTGAGTCCGCCGACAGTCCTAGCACAGATACGCAGTATTTT. This gives the protein CAISESADSPSTDTQYF.

The chain joins TRBV2 to TRBJ2-1; 9 bases agree with TRBD2. The CDR3 runs 13 residues. V shed 6 bases and J 6 bases; nucleotides not matched to a gene: 3. Germline CDR1 SNHLY, CDR2 FYNNEI. CDR3 DNA: TGTGCCAGCAGCGCGGGACTAGCCAATGAGCAGTTCTTC. This encodes CASSAGLANEQFF.

This chain joins TRBV2 and TRBJ1-2, with TRBD1 matching over 7 bases. Germline-derived CDR1 and CDR2 are SNHLY and FYNNEI. The CDR3 is 13 residues long. J gave up 7 bases and V 4 bases, and 6 bases lay outside the gene matches. This CDR3 reads CASSARGLSGYTF. The CDR3 nucleotides read TGTGCCAGCAGTGCGAGGGGGCTAAGTGGCTACACCTTC.

The chain combines TRBV7-2 with TRBJ2-7; 11 nucleotides match TRBD2. The germline V gene encodes CDR1 SGHTA and CDR2 FQGNSA. The CDR3 consists of 14 residues. V lost 4 bases and J lost 3; bases outside the gene matches: 2. The CDR3: CASSSGLAGYEQYF. In nucleotides, the CDR3 is TGTGCCAGCAGCTCAGGACTAGCGGGCTACGAGCAGTACTTC.

The rearrangement joins TRBV5-5 to TRBJ1-1; D not resolved. Trimming stripped 0 bases from V and 1 base from J, with 7 bases between. The length of the CDR3 is 14 residues. CDR1 SGHKS and CDR2 YYEKEE come from the germline V gene (reference sequence). The CDR3 sequence is CASSLVYGNTEAFF. The CDR3, as DNA: TGTGCCAGCAGCTTGGTCTACGGGAACACTGAAGCTTTCTTT. The whole variable domain, filled in from reference TRBV5-5 and TRBJ1-1, reads DAGVTQSPTHLIKTRGQQVTLRCSPISGHKSVSWYQQVLGQGPQFIFQYYEKEERGRGNFPDRFSARQFPNYSSELNVNALLLGDSALYLCASSLVYGNTEAFFGQGTRLTVV.

The chain is built from TRBV6-5 and TRBJ1-4; 7 bases are a match to TRBD1. The V gene's germline CDR1 is MNHEY and CDR2 SVGAGI. The CDR3 extends over 13 amino acids. The V segment lost 5 bases and the J segment 7 bases; nucleotides outside the gene matches: 4. The CDR3 sequence: CASSRTGVEKLFF. The DNA for the CDR3 is TGTGCCAGCAGTAGAACAGGGGTTGAAAAACTGTTTTTT.

This sequence joins TRBV27 and TRBJ2-5; weak D call: TRBD2 (7 bases). Per the germline V gene, CDR1 is MNHEY and CDR2 is SMNVEV (reference sequence). This CDR3 is built from 16 residues. Trimming took off 3 bases at V and 2 bases at J, with 16 bases between the two ends. The CDR3 sequence: CASSFRGGWGQETQYF. CDR3 in DNA: TGTGCCAGCAGTTTTAGGGGGGGTTGGGGTCAAGAGACCCAGTACTTC.

The CDR3: CASSRGGGPNEQYF. CDR3 coding DNA: TGCGCCAGCAGCCGCGGCGGGGGGCCTAACGAGCAGTACTTC. The V gene is TRBV5-1, the J gene TRBJ2-7; 8 nucleotides agree with TRBD2. The CDR3 runs to 14 residues. The V gene's germline CDR1 is SGHRS and CDR2 YFSETQ. Germline trimming cut 4 bases from V and 5 bases from J; bases unmatched to any gene: 8.

In its sample, this clone was seen once. V gene TRBV11-3 combines with J gene TRBJ2-1; possible D gene TRBD2, 6 bases. CDR1 SGHNT and CDR2 YENEEA come from the germline V gene. Trimming pared 4 bases from V and 6 bases from J, leaving 13 bases between. The CDR3 is made up of 14 amino acids. In DNA form, the CDR3 reads TGTGCCAGCAGCTCATCCGGGACTCGCAATGAGCAGTTCTTC. Residues: CASSSSGTRNEQFF.

The V call is TRBV19, the J call TRBJ2-7; D ambiguous. V lost 3 bases and J lost 2, with 8 bases in between. The germline V gene has CDR1 LNHDA and CDR2 SQIVND (reference sequence). The CDR3 is 13 amino acids. The CDR3 spells CASSIPPTYEQYF. The CDR3 DNA is TGTGCCAGTAGTATCCCCCCCACCTACGAGCAGTACTTC.

The J gene is TRBJ1-2, the V gene TRBV29-1; the match to TRBD1 covers 9 bases. CDR3 length equals 11 residues. Germline-derived CDR1 and CDR2 are SQVTM and ANQGSEA. The V gene end was trimmed by 5 bases and the J gene end by 7 bases; junction bases not matched to a gene: 2. CDR3 in DNA: TGCAGCGTTACAGGGGGCAGTGGCTACACCTTC. Amino acid sequence: CSVTGGSGYTF.

The chain employs TRBV12-5 and TRBJ2-1; 10 nucleotides match TRBD2. The CDR3 contains 15 residues. The V and J ends lost 7 bases and 6 bases, in that order; junction bases with no gene match: 9. CDR1 and CDR2 (germline): LGHNT, FRNRAP. CDR3 nucleotides: TGTGCTAGTGCCACCGGACTAGCGGCGGGCAATGAGCAGTTCTTC. Protein sequence: CASATGLAAGNEQFF.

The rearrangement uses TRBV6-1 and TRBJ2-1; maybe TRBD2 (5 bases). The CDR3 has 16 amino acids. CDR1 and CDR2 from the germline V gene are MNHNS and SASEGT. V was shortened by 0 bases and J by 5 bases, with 14 bases between the two germline ends. The CDR3 DNA is TGTGCCAGCAGTGAAGCCGTGGGGAGACTCCACAATGAGCAGTTCTTC. As protein: CASSEAVGRLHNEQFF.

This rearrangement joins TRBV14 to TRBJ2-6, with D tentatively TRBD2 (5 bases). The CDR3 loop spans 12 amino acids. The ends were cut back, 0 bases at V and 15 bases at J, with 9 bases in the middle. CDR1 is SGHDN and CDR2 is FVKESK in the germline V gene. CDR3 residues: CASSQDLRALTF. The CDR3, as DNA: TGTGCCAGCAGCCAAGACCTGCGGGCCCTGACTTTC. The full variable domain, completed using reference TRBV14 and TRBJ2-6, is EAGVTQFPSHSVIEKGQTVTLRCDPISGHDNLYWYRRVMGKEIKFLLHFVKESKQDESGMPNNRFLAERTGGTYSTLKVQPAELEDSGVYFCASSQDLRALTFGAGSRLTVL.

The V call is TRBV21-1, the J call TRBJ1-5. TRBV21-1 represents a pseudogene. CDR3 size: 17 residues. The CDR3 region is CASSKTTRIFSNQPQHF. As DNA, the CDR3 is TGTGCCAGCAGCAAAACAACTAGGATATTTAGCAATCAGCCCCAGCATTTT.

The chain employs TRBV7-6 and TRBJ2-1; weak D call: TRBD2 (6 bases). CDR3 length: 14 residues. The germline V gene encodes CDR1 SGHVS and CDR2 FNYEAQ. With 2 bases removed from V and 8 bases from J, the gap between germline ends came to 13 bases. Here the CDR3 reads CASSLMTGDDEQFF. CDR3 DNA: TGTGCCAGCAGCTTAATGACGGGGGACGATGAGCAGTTCTTC.

This clone was counted between two and nine times. The chain is built from TRBV9 and TRBJ1-4; D might be TRBD1 (5 bases). The V and J ends lost 4 bases and 3 bases respectively, with 10 bases between them. Germline V gives CDR1 SGDLS, CDR2 YYNGEE. This CDR3 has 14 amino acids. The CDR3 spells CASSKGFSNEKLFF. For the CDR3, the DNA is TGTGCCAGCAGCAAGGGGTTTTCTAATGAAAAACTGTTTTTT.